Following are 18 T cell receptor beta chains from one sample sequenced in a study of T cells after yellow fever vaccination. TCRdb itself ran the 5' RACE reads through MiXCR, one entry per CDR3 protein. This table has roughly 310,000 distinct CDR3 sequences, 3.6% appearing once. This material consisted of PBMCs, taken on the day of the yellow fever booster vaccination. These receptors were obtained from a man aged 18 to 30 who received the YFV17D yellow fever vaccine.

This clonotype showed up just a few times. The CDR3 here is CASSSGTGVYGTDTQYF. CDR3 in DNA: TGTGCCAGCAGTTCCGGGACAGGGGTATATGGCACAGATACGCAGTATTTT. V and J are TRBV28 and TRBJ2-3; 10 bases align to TRBD1. CDR3 size: 17 residues. Unmatched junction bases numbered 8, after V lost 4 bases and J lost 1 base. The germline V gene encodes CDR1 MDHEN and CDR2 SYDVKM.

The table lists this clonotype with a few counts. V gene TRBV4-3 combines with J gene TRBJ2-3; unclear D gene. The CDR3 is 13 amino acids. In germline, CDR1 is LGHNA, CDR2 YSLEER. Between the trimmed V and J ends, which lost 0 bases and 7 bases, there was a span of 8 bases. The CDR3 spells CASSQEFRNTQYF. CDR3 nucleotides: TGCGCCAGCAGCCAAGAATTCCGGAATACGCAGTATTTT.

DNA for the CDR3: TGTGCCAGCAGTCAGACTAGCGGGGGGCCCGAGCAGTACGTC. It specifies CASSQTSGGPEQYV. The gene calls are TRBV6-2 or TRBV6-3 and TRBJ2-7; 13 positions agree with TRBD2. The CDR3 totals 14 residues. J was trimmed by 6 bases and V by 5 bases; bases with no gene match: 4. Per germline, CDR1 MNHEY and CDR2 SVGEGT.

At least ten counts were recorded for this clonotype. The rearrangement joins TRBV27 to TRBJ2-3; 7 nucleotides match TRBD1. The CDR3 consists of 14 residues. Unmatched junction bases numbered 3, after V lost 6 bases and J lost 0 bases. Germline CDR1 is MNHEY and CDR2 is SMNVEV (reference sequence). DNA of the CDR3: TGTGCCAGCAGGCCGACAGGGAGCACAGATACGCAGTATTTT. Protein product: CASRPTGSTDTQYF.

This clonotype was counted only a few times. This sequence joins TRBV12-3 or TRBV12-4 and TRBJ2-5; no clear D. V was clipped by 4 bases and J by 2 bases, with 8 bases between them. This CDR3 spans 13 amino acids. The CDR3 bases are TGTGCCAGCAGTTATGCGTATCAAGAGACCCAGTACTTC. Translation: CASSYAYQETQYF.

This clonotype appeared many times. The V and J genes are TRBV5-1 and TRBJ2-2; TRBD2 aligns across 10 bases. Germline CDR1 is SGHRS and CDR2 is YFSETQ. V was clipped by 4 bases and J by 1 base; unmatched bases: 4. The CDR3 contains 16 residues. The CDR3 region is CASSPSSGGNTGELFF. Written as DNA, the CDR3 is TGCGCCAGCAGCCCGTCTAGCGGGGGGAACACCGGGGAGCTGTTTTTT.

The CDR3 here is CASLDPGVFGNTIYF. In DNA form, the CDR3 reads TGTGCCAGTCTCGATCCAGGGGTCTTTGGAAACACCATATATTTT. The chain is built from TRBV7-2 and TRBJ1-3, with D maybe TRBD1 (6 bases). V was shortened by 9 bases and J by 3 bases, with 18 bases between the two germline ends. CDR1 is SGHTA, CDR2 FQGNSA, per germline. The CDR3 length is 15 residues.

This clonotype occurred many times. The chain links TRBV5-5 to TRBJ2-1, with 12 positions matching TRBD2. V was pared by 3 bases and J by 3 bases, with 4 bases of the junction left unmatched. This CDR3 contains 16 residues. Looked up from germline, CDR1 is SGHKS and CDR2 is YYEKEE (reference sequence). CDR3 sequence (DNA): TGTGCCAGCAGCTCCGAACTAGCGGGGGGCTACAATGAGCAGTTCTTC. It codes for CASSSELAGGYNEQFF.

This clonotype was counted only a few times. The gene calls are TRBV21-1 and TRBJ2-1; no check of the table's D call, TRBD1, against the DNA was made. TRBV21-1 is recorded as a pseudogene. CDR3 length equals 16 residues. The CDR3 region is CASSKSTGGWDNEQFF. For the CDR3, the DNA is TGTGCCAGCAGCAAGTCTACAGGGGGTTGGGACAATGAGCAGTTCTTC.

In this sample, this clonotype turned up a few times. The chain combines TRBV20-1 with TRBJ1-2; maybe TRBD1 (5 bases). Germline-derived CDR1 and CDR2 are DFQATT and SNEGSKA (reference sequence). The CDR3 runs 14 residues. Trimming took 0 bases from V and 7 from J, leaving 15 bases between them. DNA for the CDR3: TGCAGTGCTAGAGATCGTGGGGGGTATGGTGGCTACACCTTC. It yields the protein CSARDRGGYGGYTF.

In this sample, this clonotype turned up many times. The chain couples TRBV29-1 to TRBJ2-3, with 10 bases that match TRBD2. V lost 7 bases, J lost 2 bases, and 12 bases stayed unmatched. The CDR3 has 16 residues. CDR1 is SQVTM and CDR2 is ANQGSEA in the germline V gene. For the CDR3, the DNA is TGCAGCGGCATCGCCCTAGCGGGGGATATCACAGATACGCAGTATTTT. Translating gives CSGIALAGDITDTQYF.

V and J are TRBV3-1 and TRBJ2-5; 9 bases match TRBD2. The CDR3 has 16 residues. Germline V gives CDR1 LGHDT, CDR2 YNNKEL (reference sequence). J gave up 7 bases and V 4 bases, and 13 bases lay outside the gene matches. CDR3 DNA: TGTGCCAGCAGCCCCAGCCTAGCGGGGCTCCTAGTGACCCAGTACTTC. This gives the protein CASSPSLAGLLVTQYF.

CDR3 amino acids: CASSYSGAGNIQYF. The CDR3 DNA is TGTGCCAGCAGTTATTCGGGGGCGGGTAACATTCAGTACTTC. This chain uses TRBV6-5 with TRBJ2-4, with D tentatively TRBD1 or TRBD2 (6 bases each). The germline gives CDR1 MNHEY, CDR2 SVGAGI. The CDR3 covers 14 residues. Trimming removed 3 bases at V and 7 bases at J, with 13 bases between.

This clonotype was observed a handful of times. This chain joins TRBV12-3 or TRBV12-4 and TRBJ2-3; maybe TRBD2 (6 bases). The CDR3 contains 14 residues. V gave up 7 bases and J gave up 11 bases, with 22 bases separating them. CDR3 loop: CASKPRRDSYLQYF. CDR3 nucleotide sequence: TGTGCCAGCAAACCCCGCCGGGACTCCTACTTGCAGTATTTT.

At least ten counts were recorded for this clonotype. The V and J genes are TRBV4-2 and TRBJ1-6, with 9 nucleotides matching TRBD1. Trimming removed 0 bases from V and 8 bases from J; junction bases left unmatched: 5. The CDR3 runs to 16 residues. Germline CDR1 and CDR2: LGHNA and YNFKEQ. For the CDR3, the DNA is TGTGCCAGCAGCCAAGAGGAGGGACAGGGATATTCACCCCTCCACTTT. Translated, it gives CASSQEEGQGYSPLHF.

Many counts were recorded for this clonotype. The gene calls are TRBV7-2 and TRBJ2-4; D is uncertain. Trimming took off 1 base at V and 6 bases at J, with 10 bases between the two ends. The CDR3 loop spans 14 amino acids. The germline V gene encodes CDR1 SGHTA and CDR2 FQGNSA. The CDR3: CASSLVDAGNIQYF. The CDR3 bases are TGTGCCAGCAGCTTAGTTGACGCTGGAAACATTCAGTACTTC. The full variable domain, completed using reference TRBV7-2 and TRBJ2-4, is GAGVSQSPSNKVTEKGKDVELRCDPISGHTALYWYRQSLGQGLEFLIYFQGNSAPDKSGLPSDRFSAERTGGSVSTLTIQRTQQEDSAVYLCASSLVDAGNIQYFGAGTRLSVL.

In this sample, this clonotype turned up many times. The V call is TRBV4-2, the J call TRBJ1-3; D gene ambiguous. The CDR3 is made up of 15 amino acids. The V gene's germline CDR1 is LGHNA and CDR2 YNFKEQ. V was shortened by 0 bases and J by 4 bases, with 10 bases between the two germline ends. The CDR3 protein is CASSQDPAGGNTIYF. For the CDR3, the DNA is TGTGCCAGCAGCCAAGATCCGGCCGGAGGAAACACCATATATTTT.

Many counts were recorded for this clonotype. V usage is TRBV28 and J usage is TRBJ1-5; TRBD1 matches 9 bases. Germline CDR1 and CDR2: MDHEN and SYDVKM. Trimming took 6 bases from V and 3 from J; bases not matched to a gene: 9. The CDR3 extends over 16 amino acids. The CDR3 reads CASSRAGQGINQPQHF. Here the CDR3 DNA reads TGTGCCAGCAGCCGGGCCGGACAGGGGATCAATCAGCCCCAGCATTTT.